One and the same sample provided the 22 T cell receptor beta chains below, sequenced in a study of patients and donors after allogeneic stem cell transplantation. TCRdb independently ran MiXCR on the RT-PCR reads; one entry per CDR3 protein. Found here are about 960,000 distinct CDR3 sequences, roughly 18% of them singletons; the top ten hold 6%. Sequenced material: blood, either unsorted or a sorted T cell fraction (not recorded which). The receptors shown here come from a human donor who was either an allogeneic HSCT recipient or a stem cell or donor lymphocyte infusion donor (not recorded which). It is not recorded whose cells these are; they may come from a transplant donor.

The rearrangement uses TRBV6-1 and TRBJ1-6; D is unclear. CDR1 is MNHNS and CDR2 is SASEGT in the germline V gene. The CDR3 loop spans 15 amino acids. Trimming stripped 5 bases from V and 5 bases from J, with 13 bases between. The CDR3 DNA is TGTGCCAGCAGTCCCCTGAGAGTACATAATTCACCCCTCCACTTT. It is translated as CASSPLRVHNSPLHF.

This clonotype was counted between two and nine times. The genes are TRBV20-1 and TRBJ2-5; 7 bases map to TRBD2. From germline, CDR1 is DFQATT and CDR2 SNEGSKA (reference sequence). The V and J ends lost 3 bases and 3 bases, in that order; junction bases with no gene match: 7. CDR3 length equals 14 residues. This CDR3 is CSASGARGKETQYF. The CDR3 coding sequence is TGCAGTGCTAGTGGAGCGCGGGGGAAAGAGACCCAGTACTTC.

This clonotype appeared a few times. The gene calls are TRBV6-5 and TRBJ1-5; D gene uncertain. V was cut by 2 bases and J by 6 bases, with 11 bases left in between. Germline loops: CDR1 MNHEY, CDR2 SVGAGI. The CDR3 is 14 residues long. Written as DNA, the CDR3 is TGTGCCAGCAGTTACAGGGTAGACGGTCAGCCCCAGCATTTT. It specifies CASSYRVDGQPQHF.

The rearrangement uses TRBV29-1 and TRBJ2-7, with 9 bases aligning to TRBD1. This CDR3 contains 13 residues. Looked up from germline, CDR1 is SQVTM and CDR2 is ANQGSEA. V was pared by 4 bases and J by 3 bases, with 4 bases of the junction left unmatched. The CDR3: CSVVQGADYEQYF. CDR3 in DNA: TGCAGCGTTGTACAGGGGGCGGACTACGAGCAGTACTTC.

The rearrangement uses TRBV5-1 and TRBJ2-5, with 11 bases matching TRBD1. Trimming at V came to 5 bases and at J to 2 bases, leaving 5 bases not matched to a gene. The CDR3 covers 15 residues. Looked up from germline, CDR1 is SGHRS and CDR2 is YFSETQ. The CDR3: CASRFGTGGQETQYF. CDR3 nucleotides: TGCGCCAGCAGATTCGGGACAGGGGGACAAGAGACCCAGTACTTC. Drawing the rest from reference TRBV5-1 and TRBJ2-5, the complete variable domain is KAGVTQTPRYLIKTRGQQVTLSCSPISGHRSVSWYQQTPGQGLQFLFEYFSETQRNKGNFPGRFSGRQFSNSRSEMNVSTLELGDSALYLCASRFGTGGQETQYFGPGTRLLVL.

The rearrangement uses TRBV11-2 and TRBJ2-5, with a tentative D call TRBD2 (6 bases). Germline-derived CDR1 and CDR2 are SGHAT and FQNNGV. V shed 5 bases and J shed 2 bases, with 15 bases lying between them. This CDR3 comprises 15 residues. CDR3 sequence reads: CASSRDSGEQETQYF. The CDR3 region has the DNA TGTGCCAGCAGCCGAGATTCGGGGGAACAAGAGACCCAGTACTTC.

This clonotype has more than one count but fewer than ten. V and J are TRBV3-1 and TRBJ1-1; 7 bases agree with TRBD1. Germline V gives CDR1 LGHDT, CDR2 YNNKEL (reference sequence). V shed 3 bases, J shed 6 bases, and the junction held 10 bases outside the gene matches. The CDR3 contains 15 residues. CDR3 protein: CASSHSSRGPAEAFF. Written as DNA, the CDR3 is TGTGCCAGCAGCCACTCTTCTAGGGGGCCGGCTGAAGCTTTCTTT.

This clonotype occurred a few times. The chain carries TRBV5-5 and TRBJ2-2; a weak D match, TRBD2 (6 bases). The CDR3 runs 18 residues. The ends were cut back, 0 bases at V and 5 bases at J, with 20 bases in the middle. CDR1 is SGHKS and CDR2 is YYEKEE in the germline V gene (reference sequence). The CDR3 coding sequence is TGTGCCAGCAGCTTGGTGGGGGTCCCTCTAGCGCCTACCGGGGAGCTGTTTTTT. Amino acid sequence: CASSLVGVPLAPTGELFF. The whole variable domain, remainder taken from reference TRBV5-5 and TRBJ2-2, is DAGVTQSPTHLIKTRGQQVTLRCSPISGHKSVSWYQQVLGQGPQFIFQYYEKEERGRGNFPDRFSARQFPNYSSELNVNALLLGDSALYLCASSLVGVPLAPTGELFFGEGSRLTVL.

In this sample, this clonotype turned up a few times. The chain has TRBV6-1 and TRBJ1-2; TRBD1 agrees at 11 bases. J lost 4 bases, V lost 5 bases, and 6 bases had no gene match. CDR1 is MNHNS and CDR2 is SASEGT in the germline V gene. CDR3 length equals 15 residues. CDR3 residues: CASSHRDRGIYGYTF. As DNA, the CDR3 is TGTGCCAGCAGTCACCGGGACAGGGGGATCTATGGCTACACCTTC.

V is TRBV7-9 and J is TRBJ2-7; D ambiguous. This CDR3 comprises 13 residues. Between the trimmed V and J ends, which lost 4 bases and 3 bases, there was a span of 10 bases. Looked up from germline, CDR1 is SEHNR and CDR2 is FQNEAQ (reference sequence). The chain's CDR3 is CASSSKTFYEQYF. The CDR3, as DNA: TGTGCCAGCAGCTCCAAGACCTTCTACGAGCAGTACTTC.

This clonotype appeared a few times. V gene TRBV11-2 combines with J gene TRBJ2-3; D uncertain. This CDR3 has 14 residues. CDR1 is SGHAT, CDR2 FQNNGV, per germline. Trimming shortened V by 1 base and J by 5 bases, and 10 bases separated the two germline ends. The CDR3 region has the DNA TGTGCCAGCAGCTTAGGTCGCAGGATAGATACGCAGTATTTT. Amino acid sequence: CASSLGRRIDTQYF.

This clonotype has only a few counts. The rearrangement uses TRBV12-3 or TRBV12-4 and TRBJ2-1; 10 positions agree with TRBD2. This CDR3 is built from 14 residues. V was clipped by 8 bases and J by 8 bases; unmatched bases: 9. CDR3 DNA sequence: TGTGCCAGCCGAGCGGGGGGGCCCCCGGATGAGCAGTTCTTC. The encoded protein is CASRAGGPPDEQFF.

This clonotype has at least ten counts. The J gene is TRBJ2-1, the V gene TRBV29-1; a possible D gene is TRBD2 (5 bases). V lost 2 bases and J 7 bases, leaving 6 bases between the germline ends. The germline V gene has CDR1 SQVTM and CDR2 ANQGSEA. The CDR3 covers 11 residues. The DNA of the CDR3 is TGCAGCGTTGAACCGGGAAATGAGCAGTTCTTC. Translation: CSVEPGNEQFF.

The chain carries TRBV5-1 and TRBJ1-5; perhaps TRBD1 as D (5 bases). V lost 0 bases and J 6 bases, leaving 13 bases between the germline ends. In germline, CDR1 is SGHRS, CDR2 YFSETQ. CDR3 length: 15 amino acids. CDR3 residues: CASSLGGALSQPQHF. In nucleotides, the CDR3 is TGCGCCAGCAGCTTGGGAGGGGCCCTCAGTCAGCCCCAGCATTTT.

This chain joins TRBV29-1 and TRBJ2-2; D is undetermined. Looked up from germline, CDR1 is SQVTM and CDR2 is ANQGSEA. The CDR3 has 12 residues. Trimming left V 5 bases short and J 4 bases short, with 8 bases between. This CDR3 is CSVCPSTGELFF. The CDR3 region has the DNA TGCAGCGTTTGTCCGTCCACCGGGGAGCTGTTTTTT.

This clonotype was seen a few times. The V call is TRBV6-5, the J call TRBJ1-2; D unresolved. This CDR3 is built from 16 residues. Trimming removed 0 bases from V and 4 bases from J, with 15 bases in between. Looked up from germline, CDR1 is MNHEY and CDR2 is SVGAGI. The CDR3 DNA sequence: TGTGCCAGCAGTTACTCCCCTCGGGAGGTGAGCTATGGCTACACCTTC. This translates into CASSYSPREVSYGYTF.

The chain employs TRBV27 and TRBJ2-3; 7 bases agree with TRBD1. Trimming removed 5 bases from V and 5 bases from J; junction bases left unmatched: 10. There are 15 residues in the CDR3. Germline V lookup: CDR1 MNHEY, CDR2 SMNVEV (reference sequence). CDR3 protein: CASSIRTDRRDTQYF. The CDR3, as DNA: TGTGCCAGCAGTATTCGGACGGACAGGAGAGATACGCAGTATTTT.

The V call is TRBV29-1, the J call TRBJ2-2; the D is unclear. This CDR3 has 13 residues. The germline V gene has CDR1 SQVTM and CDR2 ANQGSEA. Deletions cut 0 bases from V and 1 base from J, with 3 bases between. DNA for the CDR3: TGCAGCGTTGAAGAAGGGAACACCGGGGAGCTGTTTTTT. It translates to CSVEEGNTGELFF.

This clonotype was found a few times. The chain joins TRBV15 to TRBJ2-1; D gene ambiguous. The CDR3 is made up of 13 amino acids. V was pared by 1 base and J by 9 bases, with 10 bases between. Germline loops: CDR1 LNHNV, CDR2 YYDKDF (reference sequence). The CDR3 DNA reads TGTGCCACCAGCAGAGTCCCCAGCTCTGAGCAGTTCTTC. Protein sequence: CATSRVPSSEQFF.

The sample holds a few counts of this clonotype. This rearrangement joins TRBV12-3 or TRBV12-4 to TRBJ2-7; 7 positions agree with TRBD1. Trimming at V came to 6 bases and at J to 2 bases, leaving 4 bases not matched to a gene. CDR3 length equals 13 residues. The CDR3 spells CASRKTGPYEQYF. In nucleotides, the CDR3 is TGTGCCAGCAGGAAGACAGGGCCCTACGAGCAGTACTTC.

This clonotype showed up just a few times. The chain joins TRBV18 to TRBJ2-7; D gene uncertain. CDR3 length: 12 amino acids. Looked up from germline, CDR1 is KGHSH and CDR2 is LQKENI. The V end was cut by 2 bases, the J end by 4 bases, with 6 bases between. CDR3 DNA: TGTGCCAGCTCACCAAGGATATACGAGCAGTACTTC. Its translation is CASSPRIYEQYF.

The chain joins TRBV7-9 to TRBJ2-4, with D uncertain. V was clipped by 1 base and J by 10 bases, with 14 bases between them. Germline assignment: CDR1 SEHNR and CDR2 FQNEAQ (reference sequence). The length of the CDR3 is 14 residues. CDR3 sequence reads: CASSLGVPPSIQYF. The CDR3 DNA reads TGTGCCAGCAGCTTAGGGGTACCCCCGTCTATTCAGTACTTC. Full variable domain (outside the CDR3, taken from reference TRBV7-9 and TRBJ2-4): DTGVSQNPRHKITKRGQNVTFRCDPISEHNRLYWYRQTLGQGPEFLTYFQNEAQLEKSRLLSDRFSAERPKGSFSTLEIQRTEQGDSAMYLCASSLGVPPSIQYFGAGTRLSVL.